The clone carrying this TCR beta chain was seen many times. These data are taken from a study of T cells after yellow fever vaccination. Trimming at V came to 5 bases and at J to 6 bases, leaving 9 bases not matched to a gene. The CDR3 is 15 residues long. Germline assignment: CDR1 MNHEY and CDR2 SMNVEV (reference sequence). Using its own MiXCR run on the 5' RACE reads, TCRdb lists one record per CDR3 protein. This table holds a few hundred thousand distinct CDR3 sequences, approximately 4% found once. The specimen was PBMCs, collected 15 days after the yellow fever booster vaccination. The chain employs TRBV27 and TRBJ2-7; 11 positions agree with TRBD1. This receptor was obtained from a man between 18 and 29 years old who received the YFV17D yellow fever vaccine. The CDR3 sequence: CASSTGTGGTVEQYF. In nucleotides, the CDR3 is TGTGCCAGCAGTACCGGGACAGGGGGAACCGTCGAGCAGTACTTC.